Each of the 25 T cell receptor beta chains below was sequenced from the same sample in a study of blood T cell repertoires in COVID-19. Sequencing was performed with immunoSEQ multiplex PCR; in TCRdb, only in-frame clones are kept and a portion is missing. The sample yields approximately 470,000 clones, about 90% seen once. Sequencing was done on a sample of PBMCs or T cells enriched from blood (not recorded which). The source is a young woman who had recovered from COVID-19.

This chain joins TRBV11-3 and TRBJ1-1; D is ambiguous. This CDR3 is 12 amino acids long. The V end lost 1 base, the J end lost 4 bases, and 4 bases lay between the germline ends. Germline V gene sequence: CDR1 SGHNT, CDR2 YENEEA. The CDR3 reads CASSLGPTEAFF. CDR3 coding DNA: TGTGCCAGCAGCTTAGGGCCCACTGAAGCTTTCTTT.

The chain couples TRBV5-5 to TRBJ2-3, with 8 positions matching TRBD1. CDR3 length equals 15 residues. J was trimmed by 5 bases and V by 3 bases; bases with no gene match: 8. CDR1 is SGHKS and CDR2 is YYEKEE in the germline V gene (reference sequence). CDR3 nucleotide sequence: TGTGCCAGCAGCTCCGCGACAGGGGCGATAGATACGCAGTATTTT. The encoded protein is CASSSATGAIDTQYF. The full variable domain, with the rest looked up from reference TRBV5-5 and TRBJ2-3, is DAGVTQSPTHLIKTRGQQVTLRCSPISGHKSVSWYQQVLGQGPQFIFQYYEKEERGRGNFPDRFSARQFPNYSSELNVNALLLGDSALYLCASSSATGAIDTQYFGPGTRLTVL.

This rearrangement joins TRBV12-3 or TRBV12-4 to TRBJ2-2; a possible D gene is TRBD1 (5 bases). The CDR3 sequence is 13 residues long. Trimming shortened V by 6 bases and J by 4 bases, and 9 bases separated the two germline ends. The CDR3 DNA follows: TGTGCCAGCAGGGGGCGGAGCACCGGGGAGCTGTTTTTT. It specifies CASRGRSTGELFF.

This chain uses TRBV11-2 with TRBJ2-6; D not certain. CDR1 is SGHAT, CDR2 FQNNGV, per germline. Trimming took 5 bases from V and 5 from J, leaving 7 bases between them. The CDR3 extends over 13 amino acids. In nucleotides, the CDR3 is TGTGCCAGCAGCCTCGACAGGGCCAACGTCCTGACTTTC. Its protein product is CASSLDRANVLTF.

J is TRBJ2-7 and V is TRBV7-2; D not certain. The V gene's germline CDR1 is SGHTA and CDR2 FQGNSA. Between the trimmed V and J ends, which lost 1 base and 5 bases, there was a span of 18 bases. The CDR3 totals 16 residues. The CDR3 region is CASSLVYSLDNNEQYF. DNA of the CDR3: TGTGCCAGCAGCTTAGTATACTCGCTAGATAACAACGAGCAGTACTTC.

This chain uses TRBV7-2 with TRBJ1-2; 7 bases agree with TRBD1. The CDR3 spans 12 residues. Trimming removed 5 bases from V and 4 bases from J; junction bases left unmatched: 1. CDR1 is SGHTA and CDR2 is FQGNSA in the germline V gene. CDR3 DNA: TGTGCCAGCAGCCGGGACAGCTATGGCTACACCTTC. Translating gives CASSRDSYGYTF.

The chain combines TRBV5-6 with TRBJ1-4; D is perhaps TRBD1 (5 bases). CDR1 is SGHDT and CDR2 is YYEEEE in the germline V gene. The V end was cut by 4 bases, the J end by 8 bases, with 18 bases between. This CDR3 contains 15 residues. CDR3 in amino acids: CASSPEGGTREKLFF. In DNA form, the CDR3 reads TGTGCCAGCAGCCCCGAGGGCGGGACCAGAGAAAAACTGTTTTTT.

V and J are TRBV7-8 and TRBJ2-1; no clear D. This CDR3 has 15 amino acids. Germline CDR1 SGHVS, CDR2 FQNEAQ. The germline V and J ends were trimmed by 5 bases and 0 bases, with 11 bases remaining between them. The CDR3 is CASSRPRSSYNEQFF. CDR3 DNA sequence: TGTGCCAGCAGCAGGCCTCGGAGCTCCTACAATGAGCAGTTCTTC.

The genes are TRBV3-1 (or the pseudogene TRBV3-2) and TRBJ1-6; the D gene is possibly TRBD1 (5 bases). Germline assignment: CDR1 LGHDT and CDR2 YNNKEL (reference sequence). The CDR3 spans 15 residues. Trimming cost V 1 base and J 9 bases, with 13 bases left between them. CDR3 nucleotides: TGTGCCAGCAGCCAAGGTGTGTCGGGGGGTTCACCCCTCCACTTT. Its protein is CASSQGVSGGSPLHF.

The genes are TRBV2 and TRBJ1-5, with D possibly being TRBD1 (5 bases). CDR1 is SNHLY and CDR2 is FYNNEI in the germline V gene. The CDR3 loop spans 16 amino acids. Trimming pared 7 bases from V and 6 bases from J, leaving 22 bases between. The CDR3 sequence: CASNGQGAVVGQPQHF. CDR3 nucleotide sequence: TGTGCCAGCAACGGTCAGGGCGCGGTAGTAGGTCAGCCCCAGCATTTT.

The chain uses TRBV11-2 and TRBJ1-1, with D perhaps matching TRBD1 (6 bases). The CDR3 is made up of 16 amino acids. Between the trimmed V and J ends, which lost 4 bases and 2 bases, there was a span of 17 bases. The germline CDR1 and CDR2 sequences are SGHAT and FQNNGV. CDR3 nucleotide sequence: TGTGCCAGCAGCTCCTGGGACATGTGGGGCAACACTGAAGCTTTCTTT. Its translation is CASSSWDMWGNTEAFF. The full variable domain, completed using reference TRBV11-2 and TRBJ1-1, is EAGVAQSPRYKIIEKRQSVAFWCNPISGHATLYWYQQILGQGPKLLIQFQNNGVVDDSQLPKDRFSAERLKGVDSTLKIQPAKLEDSAVYLCASSSWDMWGNTEAFFGQGTRLTVV.

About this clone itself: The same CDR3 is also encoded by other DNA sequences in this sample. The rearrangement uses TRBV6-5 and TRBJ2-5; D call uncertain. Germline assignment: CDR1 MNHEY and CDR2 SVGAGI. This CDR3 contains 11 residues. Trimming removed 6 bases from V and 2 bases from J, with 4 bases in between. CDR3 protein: CASSLQETQYF. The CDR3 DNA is TGTGCCAGCAGCCTACAAGAGACCCAGTACTTC.

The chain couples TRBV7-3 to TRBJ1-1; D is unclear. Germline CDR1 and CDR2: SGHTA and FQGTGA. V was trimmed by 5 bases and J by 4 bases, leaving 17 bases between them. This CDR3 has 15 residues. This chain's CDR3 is CASSPRGGSGTEAFF. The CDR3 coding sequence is TGTGCCAGCAGCCCCCGGGGAGGGTCAGGCACTGAAGCTTTCTTT.

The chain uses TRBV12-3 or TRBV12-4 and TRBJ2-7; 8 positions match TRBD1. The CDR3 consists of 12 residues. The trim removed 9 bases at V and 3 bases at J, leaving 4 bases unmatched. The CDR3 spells CASSTGGYEQYF. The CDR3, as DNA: TGTGCCAGTTCCACAGGGGGCTACGAGCAGTACTTC.

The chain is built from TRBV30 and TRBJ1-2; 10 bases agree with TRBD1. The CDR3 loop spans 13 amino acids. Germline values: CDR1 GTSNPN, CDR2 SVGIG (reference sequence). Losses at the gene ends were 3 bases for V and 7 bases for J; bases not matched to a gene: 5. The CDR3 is CAWRGTGAGGYTF. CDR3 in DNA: TGTGCCTGGAGGGGGACAGGGGCCGGTGGCTACACCTTC. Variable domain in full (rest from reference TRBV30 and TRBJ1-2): SQTIHQWPATLVQPVGSPLSLECTVEGTSNPNLYWYRQAAGRGLQLLFYSVGIGQISSEVPQNLSASRPQDRQFILSSKKLLLSDSGFYLCAWRGTGAGGYTFGSGTRLTVV.

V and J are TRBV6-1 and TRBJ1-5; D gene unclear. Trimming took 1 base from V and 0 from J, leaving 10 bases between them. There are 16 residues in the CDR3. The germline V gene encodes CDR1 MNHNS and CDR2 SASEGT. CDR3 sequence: CASSEVDWDSNQPQHF. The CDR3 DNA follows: TGTGCCAGCAGTGAAGTGGACTGGGATAGCAATCAGCCCCAGCATTTT.

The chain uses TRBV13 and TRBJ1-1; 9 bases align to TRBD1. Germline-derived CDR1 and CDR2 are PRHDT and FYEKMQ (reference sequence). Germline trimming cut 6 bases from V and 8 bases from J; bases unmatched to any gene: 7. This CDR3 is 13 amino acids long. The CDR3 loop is CASRNTGTGEAFF. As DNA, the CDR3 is TGTGCCAGCAGAAACACTGGGACAGGGGAAGCTTTCTTT.

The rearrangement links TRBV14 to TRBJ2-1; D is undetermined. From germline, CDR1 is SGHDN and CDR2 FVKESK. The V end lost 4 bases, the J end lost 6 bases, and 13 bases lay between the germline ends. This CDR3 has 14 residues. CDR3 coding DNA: TGTGCCAGCAGCCTTCCGGTCCGGAGCAATGAGCAGTTCTTC. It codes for CASSLPVRSNEQFF.

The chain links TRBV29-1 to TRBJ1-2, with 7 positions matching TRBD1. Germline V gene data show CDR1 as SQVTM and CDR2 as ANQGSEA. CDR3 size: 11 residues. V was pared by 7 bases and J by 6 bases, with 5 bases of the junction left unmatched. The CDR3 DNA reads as TGCAGCGCTGCAGGGGGAGATGGCTACACCTTC. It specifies CSAAGGDGYTF.

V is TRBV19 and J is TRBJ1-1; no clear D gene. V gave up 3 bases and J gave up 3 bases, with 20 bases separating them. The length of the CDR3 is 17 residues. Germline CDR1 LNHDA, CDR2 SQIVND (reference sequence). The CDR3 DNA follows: TGTGCCAGTAGTATGGGAGGTGGGTGGGCAGCCGACACTGAAGCTTTCTTT. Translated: CASSMGGGWAADTEAFF.

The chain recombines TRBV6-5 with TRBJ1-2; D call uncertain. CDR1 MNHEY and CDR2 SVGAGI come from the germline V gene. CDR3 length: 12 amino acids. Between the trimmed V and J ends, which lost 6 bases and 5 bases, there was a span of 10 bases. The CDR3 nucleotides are TGTGCCAGCAGCCCCCTCGGGTATGGCTACACCTTC. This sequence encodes CASSPLGYGYTF.

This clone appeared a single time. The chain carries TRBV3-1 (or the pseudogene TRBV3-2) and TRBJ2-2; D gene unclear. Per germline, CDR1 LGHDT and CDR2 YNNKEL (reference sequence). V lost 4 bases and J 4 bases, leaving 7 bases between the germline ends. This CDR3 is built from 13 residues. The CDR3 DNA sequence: TGTGCCAGCAGCCCCCGAGCCACCGGGGAGCTGTTTTTT. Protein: CASSPRATGELFF.

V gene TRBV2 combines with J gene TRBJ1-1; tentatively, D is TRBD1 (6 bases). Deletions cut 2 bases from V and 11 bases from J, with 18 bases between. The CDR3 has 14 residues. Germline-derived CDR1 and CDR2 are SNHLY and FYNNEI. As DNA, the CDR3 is TGTGCCAGCAGTGAACGATTGGGGGGGCGGAAGGCTTTCTTT. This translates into CASSERLGGRKAFF.

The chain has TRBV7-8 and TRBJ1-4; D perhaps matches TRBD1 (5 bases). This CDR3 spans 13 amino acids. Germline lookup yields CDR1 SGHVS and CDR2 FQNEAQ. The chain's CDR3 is CAVTGVLGEKLFF. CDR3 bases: TGTGCAGTCACGGGGGTTTTGGGAGAAAAACTGTTTTTT.

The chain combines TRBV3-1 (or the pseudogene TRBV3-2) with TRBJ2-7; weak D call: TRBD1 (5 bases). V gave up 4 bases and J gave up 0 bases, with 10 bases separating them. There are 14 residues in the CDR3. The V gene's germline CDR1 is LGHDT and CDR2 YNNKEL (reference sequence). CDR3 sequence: CASSLQGASYEQYF. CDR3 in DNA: TGTGCCAGCAGCCTACAAGGGGCCTCCTACGAGCAGTACTTC.